This entry lists 27 T cell receptor beta chains sequenced from one sample in a study of blood T cell repertoires in COVID-19. Sequencing used immunoSEQ multiplex PCR; TCRdb keeps in-frame clones, though not all of them. The repertoire has approximately 82,000 clones, over 70% of them found once; the top ten carry 15% to 20%. The sequenced sample consisted of peripheral blood. The receptors were gathered from a woman aged 55 to 70 with acute or convalescent COVID-19.

V and J are TRBV9 and TRBJ2-1; D gene ambiguous. CDR3 size: 15 residues. Trimming took off 4 bases at V and 4 bases at J, with 15 bases between the two ends. CDR1 is SGDLS, CDR2 YYNGEE, per germline. CDR3 nucleotide sequence: TGTGCCAGCAGCCCACAAAACAGAAGATACAATGAGCAGTTCTTC. It encodes CASSPQNRRYNEQFF.

The V and J genes are TRBV7-3 and TRBJ1-2; possible D gene TRBD1, 5 bases. The V gene lost 4 bases and the J gene lost 14 bases, with 17 bases spanning the gap. The CDR3 contains 12 residues. CDR1 and CDR2 from the germline V gene are SGHTA and FQGTGA. For the CDR3, the DNA is TGTGCCAGCAGCTCGTCGGGACTCCCCCTAACCTTC. It is translated as CASSSSGLPLTF.

Here the CDR3 reads CASSYPPSSPAGGPYNEQFF. The CDR3, as DNA: TGTGCCAGCAGTTACCCGCCCAGTTCTCCGGCGGGAGGACCCTACAATGAGCAGTTCTTC. V is TRBV6-2 or TRBV6-3 and J is TRBJ2-1, with TRBD2 matching over 8 bases. The V gene's germline CDR1 is MNHEY and CDR2 SVGEGT. The trim removed 2 bases at V and 2 bases at J, leaving 17 bases unmatched. The CDR3 extends over 20 amino acids.

The rearrangement uses TRBV11-2 and TRBJ1-2; possibly TRBD1 for D (5 bases). V lost 1 base and J 6 bases, leaving 6 bases between the germline ends. This CDR3 has 12 residues. Germline loops: CDR1 SGHAT, CDR2 FQNNGV. The CDR3 sequence: CASSLAGNGYTF. In DNA, the CDR3 is TGTGCCAGCAGCTTAGCAGGGAATGGCTACACCTTC.

The chain employs TRBV20-1 and TRBJ2-7; the D gene is possibly TRBD1 (6 bases). V lost 3 bases to trimming and J lost 12 bases, with 15 bases between them. Per germline, CDR1 DFQATT and CDR2 SNEGSKA (reference sequence). This CDR3 comprises 11 residues. CDR3 DNA: TGCAGTGCTAGTGCAGGGGTGGGATGGTACTTC. It is translated as CSASAGVGWYF.

This clone was found a few times. In the same sample, other DNA sequences code for this CDR3. The chain is built from TRBV7-3 and TRBJ2-5; a weak D match, TRBD1 (6 bases). V gave up 5 bases and J gave up 2 bases, with 12 bases separating them. CDR3 size: 14 residues. In germline, CDR1 is SGHTA, CDR2 FQGTGA. CDR3 nucleotide sequence: TGTGCCAGCAGCCCAACAGGGCTACAAGAGACCCAGTACTTC. Translating gives CASSPTGLQETQYF.

The V call is TRBV5-1, the J call TRBJ2-1; D is perhaps TRBD1 (5 bases). The CDR3 length is 14 residues. The V and J ends lost 4 bases and 4 bases respectively, with 12 bases between them. Germline V gene lookup returns CDR1 SGHRS and CDR2 YFSETQ. CDR3 in DNA: TGCGCCAGCAGCCCCCGACAGTCATACAATGAGCAGTTCTTC. Its translation is CASSPRQSYNEQFF.

The chain combines TRBV4-1 with TRBJ1-4, with TRBD1 as a possible D gene (6 bases). This CDR3 comprises 19 residues. Deletions cut 0 bases from V and 5 bases from J, with 22 bases between. Germline-derived CDR1 and CDR2 are MGHRA and YSYEKL. As DNA, the CDR3 is TGCGCCAGCAGCCAAGATTCCCCTATTGTGGACAGTGGAAATGAAAAACTGTTTTTT. Translation gives CASSQDSPIVDSGNEKLFF.

The rearrangement uses TRBV7-9 and TRBJ1-1, with D possibly TRBD1 on 5 matching bases. V was trimmed by 0 bases and J by 10 bases, leaving 6 bases between them. The CDR3 has 11 residues. Per germline, CDR1 SEHNR and CDR2 FQNEAQ (reference sequence). The CDR3 protein is CASSLAQGAFF. The CDR3 DNA reads TGTGCCAGCAGCTTAGCCCAGGGAGCTTTCTTT. The variable domain in full, with the rest retrieved from reference TRBV7-9 and TRBJ1-1, is DTGVSQNPRHKITKRGQNVTFRCDPISEHNRLYWYRQTLGQGPEFLTYFQNEAQLEKSRLLSDRFSAERPKGSFSTLEIQRTEQGDSAMYLCASSLAQGAFFGQGTRLTVV.

The chain is built from TRBV5-1 and TRBJ2-6, with D tentatively TRBD2 (6 bases). Deletions cut 7 bases from V and 0 bases from J, with 17 bases between. CDR1 is SGHRS and CDR2 is YFSETQ in the germline V gene. The CDR3 is made up of 17 amino acids. CDR3 sequence: CASSSRAGSSGANVLTF. CDR3 nucleotides: TGCGCCAGCTCCTCCAGGGCGGGGTCCTCTGGGGCCAACGTCCTGACTTTC.

The J gene is TRBJ1-5, the V gene TRBV5-6, with 10 positions matching TRBD1. CDR1 SGHDT and CDR2 YYEEEE come from the germline V gene. The CDR3 is 15 residues long. With 4 bases clipped from V and 4 bases from J, the junction kept 5 bases outside the gene matches. CDR3 amino acids: CASSTLGQGNQPQHF. In DNA form, the CDR3 reads TGTGCCAGCAGCACTCTGGGACAGGGGAATCAGCCCCAGCATTTT.

The chain uses TRBV7-2 and TRBJ2-7; D perhaps matches TRBD1 (6 bases). Germline assignment: CDR1 SGHTA and CDR2 FQGNSA. The V gene lost 4 bases and the J gene lost 0 bases, with 10 bases spanning the gap. CDR3 length: 14 amino acids. The CDR3 here is CASSYRDVSYEQYF. CDR3 nucleotides: TGTGCCAGCAGCTACAGGGACGTCTCCTACGAGCAGTACTTC. Full variable domain (outside the CDR3, taken from reference TRBV7-2 and TRBJ2-7): GAGVSQSPSNKVTEKGKDVELRCDPISGHTALYWYRQSLGQGLEFLIYFQGNSAPDKSGLPSDRFSAERTGGSVSTLTIQRTQQEDSAVYLCASSYRDVSYEQYFGPGTRLTVT.

The chain joins TRBV18 to TRBJ2-1; 7 bases match TRBD2. V was clipped by 5 bases and J by 2 bases; unmatched bases: 3. Germline V gene data show CDR1 as KGHSH and CDR2 as LQKENI. The length of the CDR3 is 14 residues. CDR3 sequence: CASSSSGTYNEQFF. The CDR3 DNA reads TGTGCCAGCTCATCTAGCGGAACCTACAATGAGCAGTTCTTC.

The chain links TRBV5-1 to TRBJ2-6, with D perhaps matching TRBD2 (6 bases). The CDR3 covers 16 residues. CDR1 is SGHRS, CDR2 YFSETQ, per germline. The V gene lost 10 bases and the J gene lost 2 bases, with 19 bases spanning the gap. The CDR3 DNA reads TGCGCCTGCCCGGAGGGCCAAAAGACTGGGGCCAACGTCCTGACTTTC. It codes for CACPEGQKTGANVLTF.

In this sample, this clone turned up a few times. The chain combines TRBV29-1 with TRBJ2-7; D remains unclear. The CDR3 covers 11 residues. The V and J ends lost 6 bases and 0 bases respectively, with 6 bases between them. From germline, CDR1 is SQVTM and CDR2 ANQGSEA. The CDR3 DNA sequence: TGCAGCGTAGCTAGCTCCTACGAGCAGTACTTC. Amino acids: CSVASSYEQYF.

The chain recombines TRBV7-3 with TRBJ1-1, with D hard to call. Germline CDR1 is SGHTA and CDR2 is FQGTGA. CDR3 length: 13 residues. V was shortened by 5 bases and J by 0 bases, with 7 bases between the two germline ends. The chain's CDR3 is CASSNVVNTEAFF. The CDR3 DNA reads as TGTGCCAGCAGCAACGTAGTGAACACTGAAGCTTTCTTT.

The chain uses TRBV11-2 and TRBJ1-5, with a weak D call TRBD1 (5 bases). Trimming stripped 5 bases from V and 6 bases from J, with 17 bases between. The CDR3 is made up of 15 amino acids. Per the germline V gene, CDR1 is SGHAT and CDR2 is FQNNGV. The CDR3 bases are TGTGCCAGCAGCCCAACCGGGGGGTCGGGTCAGCCCCAGCATTTT. Translating gives CASSPTGGSGQPQHF. Full variable domain (outside the CDR3, taken from reference TRBV11-2 and TRBJ1-5): EAGVAQSPRYKIIEKRQSVAFWCNPISGHATLYWYQQILGQGPKLLIQFQNNGVVDDSQLPKDRFSAERLKGVDSTLKIQPAKLEDSAVYLCASSPTGGSGQPQHFGDGTRLSIL.

This clone was seen ten or more times. Written as DNA, the CDR3 is TGTGCCAGCAGCCCCGACAAGTCCCGCGAGCAGTACTTC. It yields the protein CASSPDKSREQYF. The rearrangement uses TRBV9 and TRBJ2-7; D ambiguous. The CDR3 has 13 amino acids. The germline CDR1 and CDR2 sequences are SGDLS and YYNGEE. V lost 4 bases, J lost 6 bases, and 14 bases lay in between.

J is TRBJ1-2 and V is TRBV7-9; 7 nucleotides line up with TRBD1. From germline, CDR1 is SEHNR and CDR2 FQNEAQ (reference sequence). The J segment lost 4 bases and the V segment lost 4 bases, leaving 9 bases of the junction unmatched. The CDR3 length is 15 residues. Here the CDR3 DNA reads TGTGCCAGCAGCTCTACAGGGGATCTCAGCTATGGCTACACCTTC. Its protein is CASSSTGDLSYGYTF.

This chain uses TRBV11-2 with TRBJ1-2; D is ambiguous. Germline CDR1 and CDR2: SGHAT and FQNNGV. With 3 bases removed from V and 4 bases from J, the gap between germline ends came to 9 bases. This CDR3 region has 13 residues. DNA of the CDR3: TGTGCCAGCAGCTTGCGGCTCCTCTATGGCTACACCTTC. Protein product: CASSLRLLYGYTF.

The V and J genes are TRBV6-5 and TRBJ2-1; D is perhaps TRBD2 (6 bases). The CDR3 has 15 residues. V dropped 6 bases and J dropped 3 bases, with 15 bases sitting between them. The germline V gene encodes CDR1 MNHEY and CDR2 SVGAGI. The CDR3 region has the DNA TGTGCCAGCAGGATGGGGGGATCTATCTACAATGAGCAGTTCTTC. This gives the protein CASRMGGSIYNEQFF.

This chain connects TRBV7-2 to TRBJ2-3, with TRBD2 as a possible D gene (5 bases). Trimming pared 3 bases from V and 9 bases from J, leaving 13 bases between. The germline gives CDR1 SGHTA, CDR2 FQGNSA. The CDR3 is 13 residues long. The CDR3 region has the DNA TGTGCCAGCAGCTTCGTCAGAGCGGAGACGCAGTATTTT. It codes for CASSFVRAETQYF.

This sequence joins TRBV6-2 or TRBV6-3 and TRBJ2-7, with 9 bases aligning to TRBD2. The CDR3 spans 15 residues. With 3 bases clipped from V and 0 bases from J, the junction kept 3 bases outside the gene matches. Germline V gene sequence: CDR1 MNHEY, CDR2 SVGEGT. CDR3 in DNA: TGTGCCAGCAGTTATAGCGGGAGCGGCTCCTACGAGCAGTACTTC. Amino acids: CASSYSGSGSYEQYF.

The gene calls are TRBV19 and TRBJ1-5, with TRBD1 matching 8 bases. The germline CDR1 and CDR2 sequences are LNHDA and SQIVND (reference sequence). J was trimmed by 2 bases and V by 7 bases; bases with no gene match: 4. The CDR3 runs 14 residues. In DNA, the CDR3 is TGTGCCAGTACCCCGGGACAGGGCAATCAGCCCCAGCATTTT. It is translated as CASTPGQGNQPQHF.

The chain couples TRBV28 to TRBJ2-2; 7 positions match TRBD1. Germline V gives CDR1 MDHEN, CDR2 SYDVKM. The ends lost 6 bases at V and 4 bases at J; junction bases unmatched: 8. CDR3 size: 15 residues. In DNA form, the CDR3 reads TGTGCCAGCAGCCCCGACAGGGTGACCACCGGGGAGCTGTTTTTT. Translation gives CASSPDRVTTGELFF.

Worth noting for this clone: This sample includes further DNA sequences coding for the same CDR3. The V and J genes are TRBV30 and TRBJ1-1, with 9 nucleotides matching TRBD1. Per the germline V gene, CDR1 is GTSNPN and CDR2 is SVGIG (reference sequence). CDR3 size: 13 residues. J was trimmed by 5 bases and V by 3 bases; bases with no gene match: 4. The CDR3, as DNA: TGTGCCTGGAGACGACAGGGGGGAACTGAAGCTTTCTTT. Encoded protein: CAWRRQGGTEAFF.

This chain uses TRBV9 with TRBJ1-2, with 9 nucleotides matching TRBD1. Germline V gives CDR1 SGDLS, CDR2 YYNGEE. The CDR3 covers 18 residues. V was clipped by 2 bases and J by 6 bases; unmatched bases: 17. The chain's CDR3 is CASSVLPGQGLWEDGYTF. Here the CDR3 DNA reads TGTGCCAGCAGCGTTCTCCCGGGACAGGGCCTCTGGGAGGATGGCTACACCTTC.